This note documents a single T cell receptor beta chain sequence. This clone was seen just once. The target of this receptor is not known. Base qualities are not provided; no much larger clone lies one nucleotide away. The data were obtained in a study of blood T cell repertoires in COVID-19 (dated by TCRdb to 2020 to 2022). Looking at the study overall: Collaborator samples came from the United States, Italy and Spain and covered acute and convalescent phases of COVID-19. Where HLA class I and class II types were available, the types were taken from metadata supplied by the sample provider, not from assay-based typing. The samples were drawn from two sources: the first 160 participants of the ongoing ImmuneRACE study, and 950 to 1,500 subjects contributed by 6 global collaborators. Deeply sampled blood TCRbeta repertoires from subjects exposed to, actively infected with, or recovered from COVID-19 were included in the dataset. The repertoires were made available in a free public database intended to serve as a resource for research on the immune response to SARS-CoV-2. The prospective study material was composed of cDNA or gDNA derived from T cells, B-cell-depleted T cells, or PBMCs. The sample metadata nearly always contained a de-identified subject ID, COVID-19 status, age in years and sex.

Study-wide conclusions, independent of this receptor: The quantity of clinical and demographic metadata differed by source and by participant and was supplied without curation.

The V end gives up 3 bases and the J end 1 base, leaving 1 base in the junction not matched to a gene. There are 15 amino acids in the CDR3, from cysteine to phenylalanine inclusive. The DNA shown is the 45-base CDR3, in frame from base 1. CDR1 MNHNS and CDR2 SASEGT are derived from the germline V gene. Participants in the prospective study were aged roughly 18 to 100 years, lived in about two dozen United States geographic areas, and enrolled through a virtual design. To assign participants to cohorts, the prospective study relied on clinical history that participants themselves reported in a screening survey and a study questionnaire. For ImmuneRACE Cohort 3, a participant was defined as recovered based on two consecutive negative NP/OP PCR tests, clearance by a healthcare professional, or resolution of symptoms. Mobile phlebotomists in the prospective study collected whole blood, serum and a nasopharyngeal or oropharyngeal swab from every participant. Participants in the prospective study had the option to provide additional blood draws and questionnaires over an approximately 2-month period. Prospective study blood samples were shipped either frozen or at room temperature before DNA extraction.

TCRbeta CDR3 regions were amplified from genomic DNA using the immunoSEQ Assay, a bias-controlled multiplex PCR. The original pipeline was this. The number of nucleated cells in each sample was estimated by amplification of reference gene primers within the assay. To quantify the absolute abundance of each unique TCRbeta CDR3 rearrangement, sequence reads were collapsed and filtered. For each sample, productive Simpson clonality was calculated as the square root of Simpson's diversity index across productive rearrangements. Imported from immuneACCESS, the table was reduced by TCRdb to in-frame sequences with V and J called. These copies leave out some clones; in studies compared against another copy, an unresolved V gene accounts for under half, and the cause of the remainder is not known. For V, J and clone size, that table is used; D and trimming come from the DNA. Here the sample has 290,000 or so clones; approximately 86% occur a single time. In total, the top ten clones hold under 3% of the sample.

The sequence joins TRBV6-1 to TRBJ2-2; 8 central bases correspond to TRBD1. The sample was PBMCs or T cells enriched from blood (not recorded which). The receptor's source is a woman aged 18 to 35 who had recovered from COVID-19. The CDR3 reads as follows: CASSDGTGNTGELFF. The DNA sequence is as follows: TGTGCCAGCAGTGACGGGACAGGGAACACCGGGGAGCTGTTTTTT.